This T cell receptor beta chain appears in the sequencing data of a study of cytomegalovirus exposure and HLA in healthy donors. Study as a whole: The Caucasian-associated ancestry cluster contained approximately 81% of the roughly 390 genotyped donors. Study results and caveats: The dataset shows that most TCR sequences were rare, while some public TCRs occurred in many donors.

The CDR3 sequence is 12 residues long. CDR1 and CDR2 (germline): SGHDT, YYEEEE. Though probably carrying unrecorded immune exposures, donors were nominally healthy at sampling. The PCR was carried out with 60 Vbeta primers and 13 Jbeta primers. Original analysis: In a later analysis, about 11 million of tens of millions of unique beta chains occurred in at least two donors. The assay was immunoSEQ multiplex PCR, and TCRdb's table has in-frame clones only and misses some. That table furnishes V, J and clone size, whereas the DNA furnished D and trimming. The table has over 150,000 clones, over 70% seen once; the top ten hold approximately 1.3%. This clone was recorded only once. Its antigen remains unidentified.

The source material was PBMCs. The chain uses TRBV5-6 and TRBJ2-5; D may be TRBD2 (5 bases). The J call could be wrong; TRBJ2-7 is a better fit for the DNA end. This sequence originates from a woman younger than 45 in good health and CMV-seropositive. CDR3 DNA sequence: TGTGCCAGCAGGAGTTGGGAGAACGAGCAGTACTTC. Its translation: CASRSWENEQYF.